The 32 T cell receptor beta chains reported below all come from one sample, sequenced in a study of T-cell reconstitution after alpha-beta-depleted transplantation in children. For TCRbeta, the library was prepared with unique molecular identifiers. Each CDR3 protein gets one entry after TCRdb re-called the PCR reads with MiXCR. The table includes about 540,000 distinct CDR3 sequences, around 17% detected once. The source material was PBMCs from the stem cell graft donor, sampled from the stem cell graft. Receptor source: a human donor who donated a stem cell graft to a child with acute lymphoblastic leukemia.

There are a few counts of this clonotype. J is TRBJ2-1 and V is TRBV18, with D perhaps TRBD2 (6 bases). V was shortened by 3 bases and J by 4 bases, with 19 bases between the two germline ends. Germline V gene lookup returns CDR1 KGHSH and CDR2 LQKENI. The length of the CDR3 is 17 residues. In nucleotides, the CDR3 is TGTGCCAGCTCACCCCTACTCGCCGGGACTCTGTACAATGAGCAGTTCTTC. Protein sequence: CASSPLLAGTLYNEQFF. Looking up the rest from reference TRBV18 and TRBJ2-1 gives the full variable domain: NAGVMQNPRHLVRRRGQEARLRCSPMKGHSHVYWYRQLPEEGLKFMVYLQKENIIDESGMPKERFSAEFPKEGPSILRIQQVVRGDSAAYFCASSPLLAGTLYNEQFFGPGTRLTVL.

This clonotype was seen a handful of times. The chain links TRBV5-1 to TRBJ2-7; 7 nucleotides match TRBD1. V lost 2 bases, J lost 11 bases, and 4 bases stayed unmatched. CDR3 length: 11 amino acids. In germline, CDR1 is SGHRS, CDR2 YFSETQ. DNA for the CDR3: TGCGCCAGCAGCTTTAGGGACAGCAAGTACTTC. Translation: CASSFRDSKYF.

The table lists this clonotype with a few counts. The V and J genes are TRBV7-3 and TRBJ2-5; 10 bases are shared with TRBD1. Unmatched junction bases numbered 12, after V lost 9 bases and J lost 5 bases. Per the germline V gene, CDR1 is SGHTA and CDR2 is FQGTGA. The CDR3 length is 15 residues. DNA for the CDR3: TGTGCCAGTAACATGGGGGACAGGGGTACGGAGACCCAGTACTTC. Translating it yields CASNMGDRGTETQYF.

The chain combines TRBV30 with TRBJ2-1, with D possibly called TRBD1 or TRBD2 (5 bases each). Trimming pared 3 bases from V and 9 bases from J, leaving 15 bases between. The germline gives CDR1 GTSNPN, CDR2 SVGIG (reference sequence). This CDR3 has 13 amino acids. The CDR3 region is CAWSRTRQSEQFF. In DNA form, the CDR3 reads TGTGCCTGGAGCCGGACTCGACAGAGTGAGCAGTTCTTC.

The rearrangement joins TRBV20-1 to TRBJ1-1; D remains ambiguous. V lost 1 base and J 0 bases, leaving 6 bases between the germline ends. There are 13 residues in the CDR3. CDR1 and CDR2 (germline): DFQATT, SNEGSKA (reference sequence). The CDR3 coding sequence is TGCAGTGCTAGAGTCTCTATGAACACTGAAGCTTTCTTT. Residues: CSARVSMNTEAFF.

This clonotype was recorded a few times. V gene TRBV5-6 combines with J gene TRBJ2-3; unclear D gene. The CDR3 consists of 14 residues. Germline loops: CDR1 SGHDT, CDR2 YYEEEE. V was cut by 0 bases and J by 13 bases, with 18 bases left in between. This CDR3 reads CASSLGGRPRREYF. As DNA, the CDR3 is TGTGCCAGCAGCTTGGGAGGTAGGCCGCGGAGAGAGTATTTT.

This clonotype was counted a few times. This chain uses TRBV27 with TRBJ2-1, with a weak D call TRBD2 (5 bases). Between the trimmed V and J ends, which lost 10 bases and 4 bases, there was a span of 20 bases. Germline CDR1 reads MNHEY; CDR2 reads SMNVEV (reference sequence). There are 15 residues in the CDR3. In nucleotides, the CDR3 is TGTGCCACCGCGACCCGAGACTACCTATACAATGAGCAGTTCTTC. Protein sequence: CATATRDYLYNEQFF.

This clonotype appeared a few times. The chain couples TRBV12-3 or TRBV12-4 to TRBJ1-5, with D perhaps TRBD1 (6 bases). Trimming removed 6 bases from V and 7 bases from J, with 19 bases in between. The CDR3 consists of 15 residues. The DNA of the CDR3 is TGTGCCAGCAGGGCCGGCGGGGGCCCAGGACAGCCCCAGCATTTT. Translating it yields CASRAGGGPGQPQHF.

This clonotype has more than one count but fewer than ten. The chain is built from TRBV12-3 or TRBV12-4 and TRBJ1-2, with a tentative D call TRBD1 (5 bases). The ends were cut back, 5 bases at V and 0 bases at J, with 13 bases in the middle. The CDR3 is 15 amino acids. CDR3 sequence: CASSPGGTSNYGYTF. The CDR3 coding sequence is TGTGCCAGCAGTCCAGGAGGGACCTCTAACTATGGCTACACCTTC.

The chain carries TRBV12-3 or TRBV12-4 and TRBJ2-5; TRBD2 matches 8 bases. With V trimmed by 0 bases and J by 0 bases, 15 bases remained unmatched. This CDR3 is 20 amino acids long. This CDR3 reads CASSLAFLTLSGSDQETQYF. The CDR3 DNA follows: TGTGCCAGCAGTTTAGCTTTCCTTACCCTCAGCGGGAGCGACCAAGAGACCCAGTACTTC.

The gene calls are TRBV5-1 and TRBJ2-1, with 11 bases lining up with TRBD2. Germline assignment: CDR1 SGHRS and CDR2 YFSETQ. The CDR3 extends over 14 amino acids. J lost 8 bases, V lost 6 bases, and 7 bases had no gene match. The CDR3 sequence: CASMRLAGSDEQFF. In DNA form, the CDR3 reads TGCGCCAGCATGCGACTAGCGGGATCCGATGAGCAGTTCTTC. Full variable domain (outside the CDR3, taken from reference TRBV5-1 and TRBJ2-1): KAGVTQTPRYLIKTRGQQVTLSCSPISGHRSVSWYQQTPGQGLQFLFEYFSETQRNKGNFPGRFSGRQFSNSRSEMNVSTLELGDSALYLCASMRLAGSDEQFFGPGTRLTVL.

This chain links TRBV6-5 with TRBJ2-3, with 8 positions matching TRBD2. Germline lookup yields CDR1 MNHEY and CDR2 SVGAGI. The CDR3 totals 12 residues. This CDR3 reads CAAGGRGDTQYF. CDR3 nucleotide sequence: TGTGCTGCGGGAGGCCGGGGAGATACGCAGTATTTT.

The table lists this clonotype with a count of one. This rearrangement joins TRBV5-1 to TRBJ2-7; D might be TRBD2 (5 bases). Germline V gives CDR1 SGHRS, CDR2 YFSETQ. Trimming pared 0 bases from V and 2 bases from J, leaving 9 bases between. This CDR3 spans 14 amino acids. CDR3 region: CASSLGATTYEQYF. CDR3 bases: TGCGCCAGCAGCTTGGGCGCGACTACCTACGAGCAGTACTTC.

Only a few counts were recorded for this clonotype. The chain's CDR3 is CASSWKASYEQYF. CDR3 nucleotide sequence: TGTGCCAGCAGTTGGAAAGCCTCCTACGAGCAGTACTTC. The chain carries TRBV27 and TRBJ2-7; no definite D call. CDR3 length equals 13 residues. Germline-derived CDR1 and CDR2 are MNHEY and SMNVEV (reference sequence). Trimming removed 4 bases from V and 0 bases from J, with 7 bases in between.

This clonotype was observed a few times. The rearrangement links TRBV7-9 to TRBJ1-1, with D maybe TRBD1 (6 bases). Germline V gene sequence: CDR1 SEHNR, CDR2 FQNEAQ (reference sequence). This CDR3 comprises 14 residues. V lost 3 bases and J lost 5, with 13 bases in between. CDR3 sequence (DNA): TGTGCCAGCAGCTTGAGGGGGAGTCGGACTGAAGCTTTCTTT. This encodes CASSLRGSRTEAFF.

The sample holds a few counts of this clonotype. V is TRBV7-9 and J is TRBJ2-1; tentatively, D is TRBD1 (6 bases). The CDR3 consists of 12 residues. Germline assignment: CDR1 SEHNR and CDR2 FQNEAQ (reference sequence). Trimming pared 6 bases from V and 6 bases from J, leaving 9 bases between. Here the CDR3 DNA reads TGTGCCAGCAGGACAGGTTCCAATGAGCAGTTCTTC. Amino acids: CASRTGSNEQFF.

This clonotype was detected many times. J is TRBJ2-2 and V is TRBV6-5, with a tentative D call TRBD2 (6 bases). Trimming pared 0 bases from V and 1 base from J, leaving 6 bases between. The germline gives CDR1 MNHEY, CDR2 SVGAGI. This CDR3 has 15 amino acids. For the CDR3, the DNA is TGTGCCAGCAGTTACTCGGGAGGGAACACCGGGGAGCTGTTTTTT. It encodes CASSYSGGNTGELFF.

Notes on this clonotype: Relative to the germline gene, one junction end is altered; a read error may explain this. This chain links TRBV20-1 with TRBJ1-6, with D unresolved. This CDR3 has 13 amino acids. Per germline, CDR1 DFQATT and CDR2 SNEGSKA (reference sequence). Here the CDR3 reads CSARGSLNSPLHF. The CDR3 bases are TGCAGTGCGAGAGGGTCCCTTAATTCACCCCTCCACTTT.

This CDR3 reads CASSLIWEAQTRGQFF. The CDR3 nucleotides read TGTGCCAGCAGTTTAATTTGGGAGGCCCAAACACGCGGGCAGTTCTTC. The V gene is TRBV12-3 or TRBV12-4, the J gene TRBJ2-1; tentative D call: TRBD2 (6 bases). This CDR3 spans 16 amino acids. V lost 2 bases to trimming and J lost 12 bases, with 23 bases between them.

In its sample, this clonotype was seen many times. The chain is built from TRBV12-3 or TRBV12-4 and TRBJ1-3; no clear D. This CDR3 is built from 15 residues. V dropped 8 bases and J dropped 0 bases, with 14 bases sitting between them. The CDR3 reads CASGRPKLSGNTIYF. CDR3 coding DNA: TGTGCCAGCGGCCGACCCAAGCTCTCTGGAAACACCATATATTTT.

The CDR3 loop is CAILEGGSTGELFF. The CDR3 DNA reads as TGTGCCATCCTAGAAGGTGGTAGCACCGGGGAGCTGTTTTTT. The V gene is TRBV10-3, the J gene TRBJ2-2; D is unclear. The CDR3 consists of 14 residues. V lost 8 bases and J lost 4, with 14 bases in between. CDR1 and CDR2 (germline): ENHRY, SYGVKD.

The chain recombines TRBV3-1 with TRBJ2-1; a possible D gene is TRBD2 (5 bases). The germline gives CDR1 LGHDT, CDR2 YNNKEL (reference sequence). Trimming removed 4 bases from V and 7 bases from J, with 23 bases in between. There are 17 residues in the CDR3. The CDR3 sequence: CASSLPAASRSLNEQFF. Here the CDR3 DNA reads TGTGCCAGCAGCCTCCCAGCGGCGAGTAGGTCCCTAAATGAGCAGTTCTTC.

The table lists this clonotype with a few counts. V is TRBV4-1 and J is TRBJ1-2; weak D call: TRBD1 (5 bases). The CDR3 consists of 14 residues. The germline CDR1 and CDR2 sequences are MGHRA and YSYEKL. Between the trimmed V and J ends, which lost 3 bases and 8 bases, there was a span of 16 bases. CDR3 DNA: TGCGCCAGCAGCCAGAGGGGCAGGGAACGGGGCTACACCTTC. This translates into CASSQRGRERGYTF.

V and J are TRBV15 and TRBJ2-1; weak D call: TRBD2 (6 bases). This CDR3 comprises 17 residues. The germline V gene has CDR1 LNHNV and CDR2 YYDKDF (reference sequence). The V end was cut by 0 bases, the J end by 5 bases, with 17 bases between. CDR3 residues: CATSREGAGTGDNEQFF. For the CDR3, the DNA is TGTGCCACCAGCAGAGAGGGAGCCGGGACTGGAGACAATGAGCAGTTCTTC. The entire variable domain, with the rest obtained from reference TRBV15 and TRBJ2-1, is as follows: DAMVIQNPRYQVTQFGKPVTLSCSQTLNHNVMYWYQQKSSQAPKLLFHYYDKDFNNEADTPDNFQSRRPNTSFCFLDIRSPGLGDTAMYLCATSREGAGTGDNEQFFGPGTRLTVL.

The V and J genes are TRBV5-6 and TRBJ2-2, with D uncertain. The CDR3 contains 14 residues. The germline gives CDR1 SGHDT, CDR2 YYEEEE. V was pared by 3 bases and J by 6 bases, with 12 bases between. The CDR3 region is CASSSTSAAGELFF. The CDR3, as DNA: TGTGCCAGCAGCTCCACATCGGCGGCCGGGGAGCTGTTTTTT.

The CDR3 is CAIGTSGSKSSYNEQFF. The CDR3 DNA follows: TGTGCCATCGGGACTAGCGGTAGTAAGAGCTCCTACAATGAGCAGTTCTTC. The J gene is TRBJ2-1, the V gene TRBV10-3; TRBD2 agrees at 11 bases. The ends lost 8 bases at V and 0 bases at J; junction bases unmatched: 9. This CDR3 is 17 amino acids long. Germline V gives CDR1 ENHRY, CDR2 SYGVKD.

This clonotype was picked up a small number of times. This chain uses TRBV9 with TRBJ2-3; TRBD2 agrees at 7 bases. The CDR3 has 15 amino acids. CDR1 is SGDLS and CDR2 is YYNGEE in the germline V gene. V trimming: 3 bases; J trimming: 5 bases; junction bases outside the gene matches: 9. The CDR3 nucleotides read TGTGCCAGCAGCGCCGAGCGGGATCGGGGAGATACGCAGTATTTT. Protein: CASSAERDRGDTQYF.

The V and J genes are TRBV29-1 and TRBJ2-5; D remains ambiguous. This CDR3 is built from 12 residues. V dropped 6 bases and J dropped 5 bases, with 13 bases sitting between them. Germline assignment: CDR1 SQVTM and CDR2 ANQGSEA. The CDR3 DNA sequence: TGCAGCGTCCCAGTGGGCGCGGAGACCCAGTACTTC. Its translation is CSVPVGAETQYF.

This clonotype was counted a few times. The J gene is TRBJ2-1, the V gene TRBV12-3 or TRBV12-4, with TRBD1 matching over 12 bases. The CDR3 has 15 residues. Losses at the gene ends were 6 bases for V and 7 bases for J; bases not matched to a gene: 7. The CDR3 DNA reads as TGTGCCAGCAGGCCGGGACAGGGGGCTCGGAATGAGCAGTTCTTC. Translating gives CASRPGQGARNEQFF.

This clonotype has ten or more counts. The V call is TRBV5-1, the J call TRBJ2-1; D not resolved. Germline V gene data show CDR1 as SGHRS and CDR2 as YFSETQ. CDR3 length equals 14 residues. Trimming took 2 bases from V and 0 from J, leaving 6 bases between them. This CDR3 is CASSFGNSYNEQFF. Written as DNA, the CDR3 is TGCGCCAGCAGCTTCGGCAACTCCTACAATGAGCAGTTCTTC.

This chain connects TRBV5-8 to TRBJ2-3; weak D call: TRBD2 (5 bases). V dropped 3 bases and J dropped 7 bases, with 9 bases sitting between them. Germline V lookup: CDR1 SGHTS, CDR2 YDEGEE. This CDR3 is built from 12 residues. The CDR3 spells CASSSGSYTQYF. The CDR3 DNA reads as TGTGCCAGCAGCTCGGGGAGTTATACGCAGTATTTT.

In its sample, this clonotype was seen once. The chain recombines TRBV19 with TRBJ2-3; TRBD1 aligns across 8 bases. The length of the CDR3 is 15 residues. Losses at the gene ends were 6 bases for V and 0 bases for J; bases not matched to a gene: 5. Germline CDR1 reads LNHDA; CDR2 reads SQIVND (reference sequence). Here the CDR3 reads CASRRRDRSTDTQYF. CDR3 bases: TGTGCCAGTAGGCGTCGGGACAGGAGCACAGATACGCAGTATTTT.